This entry features one T cell receptor beta chain sequence. The data were obtained in a study of T cells in Graves' hyperthyroidism and ophthalmopathy. The investigators amplified TCR beta CDR3 regions from RNA transcripts. The HTBI primer set was used in a first-round RT-PCR of the TCR CDR3. One entry per CDR3 protein results from TCRdb running MiXCR on the multiplex PCR reads. The sample has hundreds of thousands of distinct CDR3 sequences; 35% to 45% are singletons. This CDR3 spans 13 amino acids. Germline loops: CDR1 SGDLS, CDR2 YYNGEE. V lost 4 bases to trimming and J lost 9 bases; unmatched junction nucleotides: 9.

The chain joins TRBV9 to TRBJ2-5, with 7 bases identical to TRBD2. This TCR was recovered from a man aged 18 to 29 with Graves' hyperthyroidism. Material for sequencing was blood. For the CDR3, the DNA is TGTGCCAGCAGCCTTGGACTTCGGGAGGCCCAGTACTTC. Translating it yields CASSLGLREAQYF.